Shown below are 19 T cell receptor beta chains from a single sample sequenced in a study of shared clonotypes between healthy human individuals. Using immunoSEQ multiplex PCR, the repertoire was profiled, and TCRdb retains in-frame clones only, with some absent. In the table there are around 580,000 clones, roughly 98% of which are singletons. The naive CD8 fraction comprised CD45RO-negative cells positively selected for CCR7 and excluded terminally differentiated effector memory CD45RA+ cells. Sequenced: naive CD8+ T cells sorted from blood. These receptors originate from a man aged 30-40 years in good health.

Only one count was recorded for this clone. In DNA form, the CDR3 reads TGTGCCAGCAGTGAATCCCCCCGCGAGCAGTACTTC. Encoded protein: CASSESPREQYF. The genes are TRBV6-1 and TRBJ2-7; no clear D gene. This CDR3 is built from 12 residues. Per germline, CDR1 MNHNS and CDR2 SASEGT. Trimming took off 2 bases at V and 6 bases at J, with 8 bases between the two ends.

The rearrangement uses TRBV20-1 and TRBJ2-5; D is tentatively TRBD1 or TRBD2 (6 bases each). Germline V gives CDR1 DFQATT, CDR2 SNEGSKA (reference sequence). The CDR3 extends over 11 amino acids. The V end lost 6 bases, the J end lost 5 bases, and 10 bases lay between the germline ends. The CDR3 here is CSAGGGETQYF. The CDR3 nucleotides are TGCAGTGCCGGAGGGGGGGAGACCCAGTACTTC.

The chain's CDR3 is CASSSRGVDEQFF. CDR3 nucleotides: TGTGCCAGCAGCTCGCGTGGAGTCGACGAGCAGTTCTTC. The chain combines TRBV11-3 with TRBJ2-1; D is unclear. Germline V CDR1 and CDR2: SGHNT, YENEEA. With 4 bases removed from V and 10 bases from J, the gap between germline ends came to 14 bases. CDR3 size: 13 residues.

With regard to this clone: The same CDR3 arises from other DNA sequences in this sample as well. The CDR3: CASSLAGTGANYGYTF. CDR3 DNA sequence: TGTGCCAGCAGCTTAGCGGGGACAGGGGCTAACTATGGCTACACCTTC. The chain combines TRBV7-8 with TRBJ1-2; 10 bases match TRBD1. The CDR3 loop spans 16 amino acids. V gave up 0 bases and J gave up 0 bases; unmatched junction bases: 1. Germline-derived CDR1 and CDR2 are SGHVS and FQNEAQ.

The genes are TRBV5-8 and TRBJ2-7; 8 bases are a match to TRBD1. The length of the CDR3 is 14 residues. The germline CDR1 and CDR2 sequences are SGHTS and YDEGEE. Trimming took 2 bases from V and 4 from J; bases not matched to a gene: 5. CDR3 residues: CASSLGTGHYEQYF. DNA of the CDR3: TGTGCCAGCAGCTTAGGGACAGGCCATTACGAGCAGTACTTC.

Written as DNA, the CDR3 is TGTGCCAGCAGTTTTGGGAGGGGACCTGGAAACACCATATATTTT. This encodes CASSFGRGPGNTIYF. The V gene is TRBV27, the J gene TRBJ1-3, with D possibly TRBD1 on 5 matching bases. The germline V and J ends were trimmed by 3 bases and 2 bases, with 11 bases remaining between them. The CDR3 is 15 residues long. Germline V gives CDR1 MNHEY, CDR2 SMNVEV (reference sequence).

The rearrangement uses TRBV10-3 and TRBJ2-1, with D tentatively TRBD1 (7 bases). CDR1 ENHRY and CDR2 SYGVKD come from the germline V gene. The CDR3 covers 21 residues. With 4 bases removed from V and 5 bases from J, the gap between germline ends came to 33 bases. The CDR3 DNA reads as TGTGCCATCAGTGGAGGTACCACCGGGACTCCGAAGGGGGCTCGAGACAATGAGCAGTTCTTC. As protein: CAISGGTTGTPKGARDNEQFF.

This chain connects TRBV7-9 to TRBJ2-1; weak D call: TRBD1 (5 bases). Between the trimmed V and J ends, which lost 5 bases and 9 bases, there was a span of 11 bases. Germline V gives CDR1 SEHNR, CDR2 FQNEAQ (reference sequence). The CDR3 covers 12 residues. In nucleotides, the CDR3 is TGTGCCAGCAGCCCCCAGGGTAGTGAGCAGTTCTTC. It specifies CASSPQGSEQFF.

The chain has TRBV5-5 and TRBJ2-7; no reliable D call. The germline V gene encodes CDR1 SGHKS and CDR2 YYEKEE (reference sequence). CDR3 length equals 14 residues. Trimming stripped 3 bases from V and 2 bases from J, with 12 bases between. The CDR3 nucleotides are TGTGCCAGCAGCTATCCTGGTGTAACCTACGAGCAGTACTTC. Its translation: CASSYPGVTYEQYF.

The count of this clone is one. This chain joins TRBV6-1 and TRBJ2-7, with 8 bases fitting TRBD1. This CDR3 has 14 amino acids. Per germline, CDR1 MNHNS and CDR2 SASEGT. V lost 4 bases to trimming and J lost 5 bases; unmatched junction nucleotides: 7. The CDR3 protein is CASSGFQGADEQYF. CDR3 coding DNA: TGTGCCAGCAGTGGTTTTCAGGGGGCTGACGAGCAGTACTTC.

CDR3 protein: CSAPVVGEQYF. The DNA of the CDR3 is TGCAGTGCCCCAGTGGTGGGCGAGCAGTACTTC. This sequence joins TRBV20-1 and TRBJ2-7; D is ambiguous. In germline, CDR1 is DFQATT, CDR2 SNEGSKA (reference sequence). The CDR3 extends over 11 amino acids. Trimming left V 6 bases short and J 6 bases short, with 12 bases between.

This clone was detected once. The chain carries TRBV12-5 and TRBJ2-7; 11 nucleotides agree with TRBD2. CDR3 size: 14 residues. Unmatched junction bases numbered 3, after V lost 6 bases and J lost 2 bases. The germline V gene encodes CDR1 LGHNT and CDR2 FRNRAP. CDR3: CASGQGLAAYEQYF. CDR3 coding DNA: TGTGCTAGTGGACAGGGACTAGCGGCCTACGAGCAGTACTTC.

The chain recombines TRBV6-6 with TRBJ1-2; 9 bases match TRBD1. Trimming removed 2 bases from V and 8 bases from J; junction bases left unmatched: 6. The CDR3 consists of 14 residues. In germline, CDR1 is MNHNY, CDR2 SVGAGI (reference sequence). The DNA for the CDR3 is TGTGCCAGCAGTTACATGGGGACAGGGTCCGGCTACACCTTC. It specifies CASSYMGTGSGYTF.

This sequence joins TRBV11-3 and TRBJ2-1; 9 positions agree with TRBD2. After removal of 4 bases from V and 5 bases from J, the junction contained 6 bases not matched to a gene. Germline V CDR1 and CDR2: SGHNT, YENEEA. The CDR3 totals 15 residues. CDR3 sequence reads: CASSWGREGNNEQFF. CDR3 bases: TGTGCCAGCAGCTGGGGGCGGGAGGGTAACAATGAGCAGTTCTTC.

The V and J genes are TRBV29-1 and TRBJ2-2; D call uncertain. The germline V gene has CDR1 SQVTM and CDR2 ANQGSEA. Trimming stripped 6 bases from V and 0 bases from J, with 17 bases between. This CDR3 comprises 16 residues. The CDR3: CSVGMGRRANTGELFF. The CDR3 DNA reads TGCAGCGTCGGAATGGGTCGGCGCGCGAACACCGGGGAGCTGTTTTTT.

This clone was seen only once. The rearrangement uses TRBV21-1 and TRBJ2-1; the table's D call, TRBD2, was not checked against the DNA. TRBV21-1 is annotated as a pseudogene. CDR3 length: 16 amino acids. The CDR3 here is CAMGTSGSSPYNEQFF. For the CDR3, the DNA is TGTGCCATGGGGACTAGCGGGAGTAGCCCCTACAATGAGCAGTTCTTC.

V is TRBV27 and J is TRBJ2-7; D uncertain. Trimming took 5 bases from V and 0 from J, leaving 8 bases between them. Germline values: CDR1 MNHEY, CDR2 SMNVEV (reference sequence). The length of the CDR3 is 13 residues. CDR3: CASSPQSSYEQYF. In DNA form, the CDR3 reads TGTGCCAGCAGTCCCCAAAGCTCCTACGAGCAGTACTTC.

The CDR3 region has the DNA TGCGCCAGCATGTTGAACACCGGGGAGCTGTTTTTT. Amino acids: CASMLNTGELFF. The V gene is TRBV5-1, the J gene TRBJ2-2; no clear D. The CDR3 is made up of 12 amino acids. Germline V gene sequence: CDR1 SGHRS, CDR2 YFSETQ. V was trimmed by 6 bases and J by 1 base, leaving 4 bases between them.

This clone was found once. The V call is TRBV9, the J call TRBJ2-7; maybe TRBD2 (5 bases). The CDR3 covers 15 residues. CDR1 is SGDLS and CDR2 is YYNGEE in the germline V gene. Trimming stripped 4 bases from V and 5 bases from J, with 19 bases between. This CDR3 reads CASSPLISGDDEQYF. DNA of the CDR3: TGTGCCAGCAGCCCCCTCATTTCCGGGGATGACGAGCAGTACTTC.